Below, one T cell receptor beta chain is given with its context. Its antigen is undetermined. V lost 5 bases, J lost 0 bases, and 13 bases lay in between. The CDR3 consists of 15 residues. Germline CDR1 and CDR2: SEHNR and FQNEAQ (reference sequence). The entry originates in a study of cytomegalovirus exposure and HLA in healthy donors. Study results and caveats: Beyond CMV serostatus, there was no information to go on about immune exposure.

A multiplex PCR was run with 60 Vbeta primers and 13 Jbeta primers. The table came from immunoSEQ multiplex PCR; TCRdb's copy has only in-frame clones and leaves some out. Of about 100,000 clones in the sample, 75% to 85% were seen once. Material for sequencing was PBMCs. This sequence joins TRBV7-9 and TRBJ2-5; D is ambiguous. The sequence was collected from a female donor in good health and CMV-seropositive. The CDR3 DNA sequence: TGTGCCAGCAGCCTCCACTCAACGTACCAAGAGACCCAGTACTTC. This codes for CASSLHSTYQETQYF.